The 32 T cell receptor beta chains in this list originate from one sample, sequenced in a study of blood T cells in healthy people across ages. The second PCR ran roughly 7 to 12 cycles with a sample-barcoded 5' primer and J-beta primers. TCRdb reprocessed the 5' RACE reads with MiXCR, giving one entry per CDR3 protein. The table records 1,800,000 or so distinct CDR3 sequences, roughly 43% of them present only once. Sequenced material: blood. The receptors here all came from a human donor in good health.

This clonotype was counted between two and nine times. The chain is built from TRBV6-2 or TRBV6-3 and TRBJ1-1; the match to TRBD1 covers 11 bases. Germline values: CDR1 MNHEY, CDR2 SVGEGT. Trimming at V came to 4 bases and at J to 1 base, leaving 5 bases not matched to a gene. The CDR3 runs to 16 residues. The CDR3: CASSFPGTGGNTEAFF. The CDR3 bases are TGTGCCAGCAGTTTCCCCGGGACAGGGGGGAACACTGAAGCTTTCTTT.

CDR3 nucleotides: TGCGCCAGCAGTCAGACAGGGAGTGTCTCCGAGCAGTACTTC. This translates into CASSQTGSVSEQYF. V usage is TRBV4-1 and J usage is TRBJ2-4, with 7 bases aligning to TRBD1. The end of the DNA fits TRBJ2-7 better, so the J call may be wrong. This CDR3 has 14 residues. The germline V gene encodes CDR1 MGHRA and CDR2 YSYEKL.

In this sample, this clonotype turned up a few times. V usage is TRBV10-3 and J usage is TRBJ1-1, with D perhaps TRBD1 (6 bases). The V gene lost 11 bases and the J gene lost 2 bases, with 15 bases spanning the gap. The CDR3 has 13 amino acids. Germline V gives CDR1 ENHRY, CDR2 SYGVKD. CDR3: CAVDGGRNTEAFF. The CDR3 DNA reads as TGTGCCGTAGATGGGGGGCGTAACACTGAAGCTTTCTTT.

This clonotype was picked up many times. The chain has TRBV7-8 and TRBJ2-7, with D hard to call. This CDR3 has 16 residues. Germline values: CDR1 SGHVS, CDR2 FQNEAQ. Deletions cut 3 bases from V and 2 bases from J, with 17 bases between. The CDR3 sequence is CASSFRSARVPYEQYF. In nucleotides, the CDR3 is TGTGCCAGCAGCTTCCGTTCTGCCAGAGTCCCCTACGAGCAGTACTTC.

The V and J genes are TRBV12-3 or TRBV12-4 and TRBJ1-1; 7 bases are shared with TRBD1. J gave up 1 base and V 6 bases, and 5 bases lay outside the gene matches. CDR3 length equals 14 residues. CDR3 region: CASRKGAENTEAFF. The CDR3 coding sequence is TGTGCCAGCAGGAAGGGGGCTGAGAACACTGAAGCTTTCTTT.

This clonotype was observed once. One junction end does not reproduce the germline sequence, and a read error may be involved. The V and J genes are TRBV29-1 and TRBJ2-2; 9 bases agree with TRBD1. Germline values: CDR1 SQVTM, CDR2 ANQGSEA. The CDR3 is made up of 16 amino acids. For the CDR3, the DNA is TGCAGCGTTGAAAAAACAGGGGGCTTTAACACCGGGGAGCGGTTTTTT. It yields the protein CSVEKTGGFNTGERFF.

This chain connects TRBV9 to TRBJ2-5, with D unresolved. CDR1 is SGDLS, CDR2 YYNGEE, per germline. The CDR3 sequence is 13 residues long. V shed 0 bases and J shed 11 bases, with 14 bases lying between them. The CDR3 reads CASSVGVGQEQYF. The CDR3 DNA reads TGTGCCAGCAGCGTAGGGGTAGGGCAGGAGCAGTACTTC.

This clonotype was picked up a small number of times. CDR3 loop: CASSTAPGTGLYEQYF. CDR3 nucleotides: TGCGCCAGCAGCACCGCGCCCGGGACAGGGCTTTACGAGCAGTACTTC. The rearrangement links TRBV5-1 to TRBJ2-7; 9 bases are shared with TRBD1. Unmatched junction bases numbered 12, after V lost 4 bases and J lost 4 bases. Germline CDR1 and CDR2: SGHRS and YFSETQ. This CDR3 has 16 amino acids.

The V gene is TRBV7-2, the J gene TRBJ1-2; D might be TRBD1 (5 bases). V lost 1 base and J lost 6, with 15 bases in between. The CDR3 loop spans 15 amino acids. Germline CDR1 is SGHTA and CDR2 is FQGNSA. The CDR3 region is CASSLEWGGRDGYTF. For the CDR3, the DNA is TGTGCCAGCAGCTTAGAATGGGGGGGAAGGGATGGCTACACCTTC.

The rearrangement uses TRBV13 and TRBJ1-1; D is unresolved. CDR3 length: 13 amino acids. Germline V gene sequence: CDR1 PRHDT, CDR2 FYEKMQ (reference sequence). Trimming stripped 5 bases from V and 0 bases from J, with 7 bases between. The CDR3 loop reads CASSKLLNTEAFF. The CDR3 DNA sequence: TGTGCCAGCAGCAAGCTTTTGAACACTGAAGCTTTCTTT.

This clonotype has more than one count but fewer than ten. This chain links TRBV9 with TRBJ2-1; the D gene is possibly TRBD2 (5 bases). This CDR3 region has 16 residues. Trimming shortened V by 3 bases and J by 4 bases, and 17 bases separated the two germline ends. The germline V gene encodes CDR1 SGDLS and CDR2 YYNGEE. In DNA, the CDR3 is TGTGCCAGCAGCGCCATAGGACTGTACCGTTACAATGAGCAGTTCTTC. Translated: CASSAIGLYRYNEQFF.

The chain couples TRBV5-5 to TRBJ1-2; D is possibly TRBD1 (5 bases). The V gene lost 1 base and the J gene lost 2 bases, with 21 bases spanning the gap. This CDR3 has 18 amino acids. Per germline, CDR1 SGHKS and CDR2 YYEKEE (reference sequence). CDR3 protein: CASSLILGARGVNYGYTF. The CDR3 DNA follows: TGTGCCAGCAGCTTGATCTTAGGTGCCCGAGGGGTGAACTATGGCTACACCTTC.

This clonotype has only one observation. Given a much more abundant clone one base away, this may be a read error. The chain employs TRBV11-3 and TRBJ2-1; D not certain. CDR3 length: 11 amino acids. Trimming cost V 4 bases and J 9 bases, with 7 bases left between them. Germline loops: CDR1 SGHNT, CDR2 YENEEA. The CDR3: CASSSYGEQFF. The CDR3 DNA is TGTGCCAGCAGCTCGTACGGTGAGCAGTTCTTC. Combining the CDR3 with reference TRBV11-3 and TRBJ2-1 gives the whole variable domain EAGVVQSPRYKIIEKKQPVAFWCNPISGHNTLYWYLQNLGQGPELLIRYENEEAVDDSQLPKDRFSAERLKGVDSTLKIQPAELGDSAVYLCASSSYGEQFFGPGTRLTVL.

This clonotype was counted between two and nine times. J is TRBJ1-2 and V is TRBV29-1, with unresolved D. This CDR3 region has 10 residues. Germline V gives CDR1 SQVTM, CDR2 ANQGSEA. The germline V and J ends were trimmed by 2 bases and 6 bases, with 4 bases remaining between them. CDR3 amino acids: CSVETDGYTF. CDR3 nucleotides: TGCAGCGTTGAAACGGATGGCTACACCTTC. The complete variable domain, with remaining parts taken from reference TRBV29-1 and TRBJ1-2, reads SAVISQKPSRDICQRGTSLTIQCQVDSQVTMMFWYRQQPGQSLTLIATANQGSEATYESGFVIDKFPISRPNLTFSTLTVSNMSPEDSSIYLCSVETDGYTFGSGTRLTVV.

A few counts support this clonotype. This chain links TRBV4-1 with TRBJ2-3; either TRBD1 or TRBD2 may supply D (6 bases each). Germline CDR1 and CDR2: MGHRA and YSYEKL. Trimming cost V 3 bases and J 4 bases, with 14 bases left between them. The CDR3 loop spans 15 amino acids. CDR3 sequence reads: CASSQRGASPDTQYF. The CDR3 DNA reads as TGCGCCAGCAGCCAGAGGGGGGCTAGCCCAGATACGCAGTATTTT.

There are many counts of this clonotype. V and J are TRBV5-6 and TRBJ2-5; tentatively, D is TRBD1 (5 bases). TRBJ2-7 explains the end of the DNA better; the J call may be wrong. This CDR3 has 14 residues. Germline values: CDR1 SGHDT, CDR2 YYEEEE. The DNA for the CDR3 is TGTGCCAGCAGCTTGGGCCCAGGGTCCGTCGAGCAGTACTTC. It yields the protein CASSLGPGSVEQYF.

The gene calls are TRBV7-6 and TRBJ1-3; D gene uncertain. The V end was cut by 5 bases, the J end by 5 bases, with 16 bases between. The CDR3 totals 15 residues. Germline lookup yields CDR1 SGHVS and CDR2 FNYEAQ. CDR3 sequence (DNA): TGTGCCAGCAGCCCCGGGCCATTCAAGAGAAACACCATATATTTT. Protein sequence: CASSPGPFKRNTIYF.

This clonotype was observed a handful of times. This chain links TRBV28 with TRBJ2-3; D is ambiguous. The germline V gene has CDR1 MDHEN and CDR2 SYDVKM. V was pared by 7 bases and J by 4 bases, with 15 bases between. The CDR3 consists of 14 residues. This chain's CDR3 is CASNPAPLADTQYF. CDR3 bases: TGTGCCAGCAACCCGGCCCCACTGGCAGATACGCAGTATTTT.

Remarks on this clonotype: One end of the junction does not line up with germline, which may come from a read error. The V and J genes are TRBV9 and TRBJ2-1, with 7 bases that match TRBD1. Germline V gene sequence: CDR1 SGDLS, CDR2 YYNGEE. The CDR3 sequence is 16 residues long. CDR3 in DNA: TGTGCCAGCAACGTATTACTACAGGGGAACTACAATGAGCAGTTCTTC. Translating it yields CASNVLLQGNYNEQFF.

This clonotype has only a few counts. This CDR3 is CASSYSIMGPRYGYTF. DNA of the CDR3: TGTGCCAGCAGTTACTCGATCATGGGACCGCGCTATGGCTACACCTTC. The chain is built from TRBV6-5 and TRBJ1-2, with D possibly TRBD1 on 5 matching bases. The V end lost 0 bases, the J end lost 4 bases, and 15 bases lay between the germline ends. Germline V gene data show CDR1 as MNHEY and CDR2 as SVGAGI. This CDR3 region has 16 residues.

The V gene is TRBV6-5, the J gene TRBJ2-7; 7 bases agree with TRBD1. Germline V CDR1 and CDR2: MNHEY, SVGAGI. This CDR3 region has 12 residues. The ends lost 8 bases at V and 3 bases at J; junction bases unmatched: 4. The chain's CDR3 is CASRDRFYEQYF. The CDR3 bases are TGTGCCAGCCGGGACAGATTCTACGAGCAGTACTTC.

There are many counts of this clonotype. This chain connects TRBV20-1 to TRBJ2-1, with a possible D match to TRBD1 (6 bases). Per the germline V gene, CDR1 is DFQATT and CDR2 is SNEGSKA (reference sequence). Trimming left V 3 bases short and J 4 bases short, with 10 bases between. The CDR3 contains 13 residues. CDR3 bases: TGCAGTGCTAGTCTGGGGGCGTACAATGAGCAGTTCTTC. It translates to CSASLGAYNEQFF.

This sequence joins TRBV6-1 and TRBJ2-7; D perhaps matches TRBD1 (7 bases). CDR3 length: 15 amino acids. Germline V lookup: CDR1 MNHNS, CDR2 SASEGT. V lost 6 bases and J 3 bases, leaving 18 bases between the germline ends. The CDR3 region is CASRANRQGGYEQYF. CDR3 sequence (DNA): TGTGCCAGCAGAGCGAATCGACAGGGAGGCTACGAGCAGTACTTC.

This clonotype was observed a handful of times. A much larger clone lies a single base off, so this may be a read error. The chain carries TRBV20-1 and TRBJ2-4; D is perhaps TRBD1 (6 bases). The CDR3 spans 14 residues. Per germline, CDR1 DFQATT and CDR2 SNEGSKA (reference sequence). V shed 5 bases and J shed 9 bases, with 20 bases lying between them. The CDR3 DNA is TGCAGTGCTGCCCCCGGGACGGGACAAACCATTCAGTACTTC. Amino acids: CSAAPGTGQTIQYF.

V and J are TRBV18 and TRBJ1-1; possibly TRBD1 for D (6 bases). V lost 3 bases and J 1 base, leaving 12 bases between the germline ends. Per germline, CDR1 KGHSH and CDR2 LQKENI. This CDR3 is built from 15 residues. The CDR3 DNA reads as TGTGCCAGCTCACCGGTACAGGGTTGGAACACTGAAGCTTTCTTT. Protein: CASSPVQGWNTEAFF.

This clonotype was counted a few times. The DNA for the CDR3 is TGTGCCAGCAGCAACGGTAGGGCAGGAACCTACGAGCAGTACTTC. Protein: CASSNGRAGTYEQYF. The V and J genes are TRBV7-8 and TRBJ2-4, with D uncertain. The J call may not be correct, given that the DNA end is closer to TRBJ2-7. Germline V gene lookup returns CDR1 SGHVS and CDR2 FQNEAQ. This CDR3 contains 15 residues.

J is TRBJ2-4 and V is TRBV6-2 or TRBV6-3; TRBD2 aligns across 14 bases. The J call could be wrong; TRBJ2-7 is a better fit for the DNA end. This CDR3 is built from 19 residues. CDR1 is MNHEY, CDR2 SVGEGT, per germline. This chain's CDR3 is CASSYPGLAGAPISYEQYF. The CDR3 nucleotides read TGTGCCAGCAGTTACCCGGGACTAGCGGGGGCGCCCATCTCCTACGAGCAGTACTTC.

The chain carries TRBV29-1 and TRBJ2-1; D gene unclear. This CDR3 contains 17 residues. Germline V gene sequence: CDR1 SQVTM, CDR2 ANQGSEA. V gave up 1 base and J gave up 0 bases, with 16 bases separating them. The CDR3 nucleotides are TGCAGCGTTGAAGGGGGTATGTGGTCGAGCTCCTACAATGAGCAGTTCTTC. Its translation: CSVEGGMWSSSYNEQFF.

V gene TRBV3-1 combines with J gene TRBJ2-7; perhaps TRBD2 as D (7 bases). V lost 7 bases, J lost 3 bases, and 13 bases lay in between. The CDR3 spans 13 residues. The germline gives CDR1 LGHDT, CDR2 YNNKEL (reference sequence). The CDR3 DNA sequence: TGTGCCAGCACGAGGGGGGGTTTCTACGAGCAGTACTTC. Its translation is CASTRGGFYEQYF.

This sequence joins TRBV29-1 and TRBJ1-2; no clear D. This CDR3 is 14 amino acids long. From germline, CDR1 is SQVTM and CDR2 ANQGSEA. V shed 0 bases and J shed 4 bases, with 12 bases lying between them. The CDR3 nucleotides read TGCAGCGTTGAAGATCGAGAGTGGGGCTATGGCTACACCTTC. Encoded protein: CSVEDREWGYGYTF.

This clonotype was counted many times. A read error may account for a junction end that differs from germline. The chain joins TRBV4-1 to TRBJ2-7; D uncertain. CDR1 is MGHRA and CDR2 is YSYEKL in the germline V gene. This CDR3 spans 13 amino acids. CDR3 amino acids: CASSQVGDYEQYF. The CDR3 DNA sequence: TGTGCCAGCAGCCAAGTCGGAGACTACGAGCAGTACTTC.

About this clonotype: The junction differs from germline at one of its ends, possibly a read error. This chain joins TRBV2 and TRBJ1-2, with a possible D match to TRBD1 (5 bases). This CDR3 comprises 13 residues. Germline CDR1 is SNHLY and CDR2 is FYNNEI. The CDR3 here is CVSSPQGPAGCTF. CDR3 sequence (DNA): TGTGTCAGCAGTCCTCAGGGACCGGCTGGGTGCACCTTC. Looking up the rest from reference TRBV2 and TRBJ1-2 gives the full variable domain: EPEVTQTPSHQVTQMGQEVILRCVPISNHLYFYWYRQILGQKVEFLVSFYNNEISEKSEIFDDQFSVERPDGSNFTLKIRSTKLEDSAMYFCVSSPQGPAGCTFGSGTRLTVV.